The rows below give T cell receptor beta chains drawn from one sample of a study of blood T cell repertoires in COVID-19. Clones were read by immunoSEQ multiplex PCR, and TCRdb kept only the in-frame ones, dropping some. The data contain about 220,000 clones, around 84% of them singletons. The sequencing input was peripheral blood. The receptors here all came from a man between 25 and 39 years old with active or convalescent COVID-19. CDR3s include the opening cysteine and the closing phenylalanine or tryptophan. Each record gives: V gene, D gene, J gene, clone size, CDR3 DNA, CDR3 protein. D genes are given only for firm matches. Size is omitted from some rows. Given values are once, few, many or a class for expanded clones.

V gene: TRBV3-1/TRBV3-2; D gene: TRBD2; J gene: TRBJ2-3; clone size: NA; CDR3 DNA: TGTGCCAGCAGCCAGGCCCGTCAGCGGGGGGGCACAGATACGCAGTATTTT; CDR3 protein: CASSQARQRGGTDTQYF
V gene: TRBV24-1; D gene: NA; J gene: TRBJ2-2; clone size: NA; CDR3 DNA: TGTGCCACCAGTGACTCAGGGGTCCCTAACACCGGGGAGCTGTTTTTT; CDR3 protein: CATSDSGVPNTGELFF
V gene: TRBV18; D gene: NA; J gene: TRBJ2-2; clone size: once; CDR3 DNA: TGTGCCAGCTCACCCATTCAAATTGGCGGGACGAACACCGGGGAGCTGTTTTTT; CDR3 protein: CASSPIQIGGTNTGELFF
V gene: TRBV28; D gene: NA; J gene: TRBJ1-4; clone size: NA; CDR3 DNA: TGTGCCAGCACCCGGGTTAATGAAAAACTGTTTTTT; CDR3 protein: CASTRVNEKLFF
V gene: TRBV7-7; D gene: TRBD1; J gene: TRBJ2-1; clone size: NA; CDR3 DNA: TGTGCTAGCAGCTCAGGGACAGGGCTCTACAATGAGCAGTTCTTC; CDR3 protein: CASSSGTGLYNEQFF
V gene: TRBV5-6; D gene: TRBD2; J gene: TRBJ2-7; clone size: NA; CDR3 DNA: TGTGCCAGCAGTTTCCGAAAGACTAGCGGGAGAGGAGAGCAGTACTTC; CDR3 protein: CASSFRKTSGRGEQYF
V gene: TRBV10-3; D gene: TRBD2; J gene: TRBJ2-2; clone size: NA; CDR3 DNA: TGTGCCATCCGCCGGGGGGGGAACACCGGGGAGCTGTTTTTT; CDR3 protein: CAIRRGGNTGELFF
V gene: TRBV11-2; D gene: NA; J gene: TRBJ2-3; clone size: NA; CDR3 DNA: TGTGCCAGCAGCCAAAGCACAGATACGCAGTATTTT; CDR3 protein: CASSQSTDTQYF
V gene: TRBV7-9; D gene: NA; J gene: TRBJ2-5; clone size: NA; CDR3 DNA: TGTGCCAGCAGCCCCCGGGTCGAAGAGACCCAGTACTTC; CDR3 protein: CASSPRVEETQYF
V gene: TRBV7-2; D gene: NA; J gene: TRBJ1-3; clone size: NA; CDR3 DNA: TGTGCCAGCAGCTTTGGACAGACTGGAAACACCATATATTTT; CDR3 protein: CASSFGQTGNTIYF
V gene: TRBV14; D gene: TRBD2; J gene: TRBJ2-5; clone size: NA; CDR3 DNA: TGTGCCAGCAGCCACCCCGGACTAGCGGGGGACCGAGGGACCCAGTACTTC; CDR3 protein: CASSHPGLAGDRGTQYF
V gene: TRBV21-1; D gene: NA; J gene: TRBJ2-2; clone size: NA; CDR3 DNA: TGTGCCAGCAGCAAAGGTGGTAGAGCGGGAGGGCCTAACGGGGAGCTGTTTTTT; CDR3 protein: CASSKGGRAGGPNGELFF
V gene: TRBV29-1; D gene: NA; J gene: TRBJ2-1; clone size: NA; CDR3 DNA: TGCAGCGGGGTCACAGGGAACAATGAGCAGTTCTTC; CDR3 protein: CSGVTGNNEQFF
V gene: TRBV11-2; D gene: TRBD2; J gene: TRBJ2-2; clone size: once; CDR3 DNA: TGTGCCAGCAGCACCCGTAGCGGGGGGGCGCGATTGTCCGGGGAGCTGTTTTTT; CDR3 protein: CASSTRSGGARLSGELFF
V gene: TRBV5-1; D gene: NA; J gene: TRBJ2-1; clone size: NA; CDR3 DNA: TGCGCCAGCAGCTTCACTGGTGCCCCGAACAATGAGCAGTTCTTC; CDR3 protein: CASSFTGAPNNEQFF
V gene: TRBV20-1; D gene: TRBD1; J gene: TRBJ1-2; clone size: few; CDR3 DNA: TGCAGTGCGACGACAGGGATTGGCTACACCTTC; CDR3 protein: CSATTGIGYTF
V gene: TRBV4-2; D gene: NA; J gene: TRBJ2-2; clone size: NA; CDR3 DNA: TGTGCCAGCAGCCAAGATTCGGAGCGGCCCGGGGAGCTGTTTTTT; CDR3 protein: CASSQDSERPGELFF
V gene: TRBV3-1/TRBV3-2; D gene: TRBD2; J gene: TRBJ2-5; clone size: once; CDR3 DNA: TGTGCCAGCAGCCAAGGTAGGGACTATCTACAAGAGACCCAGTACTTC; CDR3 protein: CASSQGRDYLQETQYF
V gene: TRBV5-4; D gene: TRBD1; J gene: TRBJ2-7; clone size: NA; CDR3 DNA: TGTGCCAGCAGCTTAGACAGGGGCAAAACCTACGAGCAGTACTTC; CDR3 protein: CASSLDRGKTYEQYF
V gene: TRBV4-3; D gene: TRBD2; J gene: TRBJ2-7; clone size: NA; CDR3 DNA: TGCGCCAGCAGCCAAGATGGACTAGGATCGTACTACGAGCAGTACTTC; CDR3 protein: CASSQDGLGSYYEQYF
V gene: TRBV5-1; D gene: NA; J gene: TRBJ1-2; clone size: NA; CDR3 DNA: TGCGCCAGCAGCCCACCGGGACATACGGGCTATGGCTACACCTTC; CDR3 protein: CASSPPGHTGYGYTF
V gene: TRBV5-1; D gene: NA; J gene: TRBJ2-4; clone size: once; CDR3 DNA: TGCGCCAGCAGCTTGGGCGCGGGACAAAACATTCAGTACTTC; CDR3 protein: CASSLGAGQNIQYF
V gene: TRBV24-1; D gene: NA; J gene: TRBJ1-2; clone size: NA; CDR3 DNA: TGTGCCACCAGTGATTACGGACTTAACTATGGCTACACCTTC; CDR3 protein: CATSDYGLNYGYTF
V gene: TRBV7-2; D gene: TRBD1; J gene: TRBJ1-4; clone size: NA; CDR3 DNA: TGTGCCAGCAGACTGACAGGGAAGAGTGAAAAACTGTTTTTT; CDR3 protein: CASRLTGKSEKLFF
V gene: TRBV6-5; D gene: TRBD1; J gene: TRBJ1-6; clone size: NA; CDR3 DNA: TGTGCCAGCAGTTACTCGCGCAGGGGGAGCTCACCCCTCCACTTT; CDR3 protein: CASSYSRRGSSPLHF
V gene: TRBV5-6; D gene: TRBD2; J gene: TRBJ2-7; clone size: few; CDR3 DNA: TGTGCCAGCAGCCCTCTGGGACTAGCGGGCTACGAGCAGTACTTC; CDR3 protein: CASSPLGLAGYEQYF
V gene: TRBV13; D gene: TRBD1; J gene: TRBJ2-7; clone size: NA; CDR3 DNA: TGTGCCAGCAGCTCTCGACAGGGGATCAACGAGCAGTACTTC; CDR3 protein: CASSSRQGINEQYF
V gene: TRBV18; D gene: NA; J gene: TRBJ1-4; clone size: NA; CDR3 DNA: TGTGCCAGCTCACCCAGGGATAATGAAAAACTGTTTTTT; CDR3 protein: CASSPRDNEKLFF
V gene: TRBV27; D gene: TRBD1; J gene: TRBJ2-1; clone size: NA; CDR3 DNA: TGTGCCAGCAGTCTAATATCAGGGGGCAGCTTCTCCTACAATGAGCAGTTCTTC; CDR3 protein: CASSLISGGSFSYNEQFF
V gene: TRBV2; D gene: NA; J gene: TRBJ1-5; clone size: NA; CDR3 DNA: TGTGCCAGCAGGGACAGCTATAGCAATCAGCCCCAGCATTTT; CDR3 protein: CASRDSYSNQPQHF
V gene: TRBV4-1; D gene: TRBD1; J gene: TRBJ2-7; clone size: few; CDR3 DNA: TGCGCCAGCAGCCAGAAGGGGACAGGGGGCGGGTCCGAGCAGTACTTC; CDR3 protein: CASSQKGTGGGSEQYF
V gene: TRBV6-6; D gene: NA; J gene: TRBJ2-3; clone size: NA; CDR3 DNA: TGTGCCAGCAGTTACGGTACTCCTCCCACAGATACGCAGTATTTT; CDR3 protein: CASSYGTPPTDTQYF
V gene: TRBV27; D gene: NA; J gene: TRBJ2-5; clone size: NA; CDR3 DNA: TGTGCCAGCAGTCTAGGGGGGGTCTCCGTGAAGACCCAGTACTTC; CDR3 protein: CASSLGGVSVKTQYF
V gene: TRBV5-8; D gene: NA; J gene: TRBJ1-5; clone size: few; CDR3 DNA: TGTGCCAGCAGCTTGTGGTCAGATAGCAATCAGCCCCAGCATTTT; CDR3 protein: CASSLWSDSNQPQHF
V gene: TRBV7-9; D gene: NA; J gene: TRBJ2-3; clone size: NA; CDR3 DNA: TGTGCCAGCAGCTCCCCCCCAGTGGCTAGCACAGATACGCAGTATTTT; CDR3 protein: CASSSPPVASTDTQYF
V gene: TRBV7-8; D gene: NA; J gene: TRBJ2-7; clone size: NA; CDR3 DNA: TGTGCCAGCAGCTTGCACCGGGACGGGAGCTACGAGCAGTACTTC; CDR3 protein: CASSLHRDGSYEQYF
V gene: TRBV30; D gene: TRBD1; J gene: TRBJ1-3; clone size: NA; CDR3 DNA: TGTGCCTGCCCACAGGGGGGCTCTGGAAACACCATATATTTT; CDR3 protein: CACPQGGSGNTIYF
V gene: TRBV6-4; D gene: NA; J gene: TRBJ1-1; clone size: NA; CDR3 DNA: TGTGCCAGCAGTAAACAGGGTTGGGGCACTGAAGCTTTCTTT; CDR3 protein: CASSKQGWGTEAFF
V gene: TRBV6-4; D gene: TRBD2; J gene: TRBJ2-2; clone size: NA; CDR3 DNA: TGTGCCAGCAGTCATAGCGGGGCGAGGACCGGGGAGCTGTTTTTT; CDR3 protein: CASSHSGARTGELFF
V gene: TRBV4-1; D gene: TRBD1; J gene: TRBJ1-2; clone size: once; CDR3 DNA: TGCGCCAGCAGCCGTTCAGGGGGTCAATTTAACTATGGCTACACCTTC; CDR3 protein: CASSRSGGQFNYGYTF
V gene: TRBV28; D gene: NA; J gene: TRBJ1-2; clone size: NA; CDR3 DNA: TGTGCCAGCAGTTTAGTGCAGGGTTCTGGCTACACCTTC; CDR3 protein: CASSLVQGSGYTF
V gene: TRBV6-5; D gene: NA; J gene: TRBJ2-3; clone size: NA; CDR3 DNA: TGTGCCAGCAGTTACGTCCGAACATCGGATACGCAGTATTTT; CDR3 protein: CASSYVRTSDTQYF